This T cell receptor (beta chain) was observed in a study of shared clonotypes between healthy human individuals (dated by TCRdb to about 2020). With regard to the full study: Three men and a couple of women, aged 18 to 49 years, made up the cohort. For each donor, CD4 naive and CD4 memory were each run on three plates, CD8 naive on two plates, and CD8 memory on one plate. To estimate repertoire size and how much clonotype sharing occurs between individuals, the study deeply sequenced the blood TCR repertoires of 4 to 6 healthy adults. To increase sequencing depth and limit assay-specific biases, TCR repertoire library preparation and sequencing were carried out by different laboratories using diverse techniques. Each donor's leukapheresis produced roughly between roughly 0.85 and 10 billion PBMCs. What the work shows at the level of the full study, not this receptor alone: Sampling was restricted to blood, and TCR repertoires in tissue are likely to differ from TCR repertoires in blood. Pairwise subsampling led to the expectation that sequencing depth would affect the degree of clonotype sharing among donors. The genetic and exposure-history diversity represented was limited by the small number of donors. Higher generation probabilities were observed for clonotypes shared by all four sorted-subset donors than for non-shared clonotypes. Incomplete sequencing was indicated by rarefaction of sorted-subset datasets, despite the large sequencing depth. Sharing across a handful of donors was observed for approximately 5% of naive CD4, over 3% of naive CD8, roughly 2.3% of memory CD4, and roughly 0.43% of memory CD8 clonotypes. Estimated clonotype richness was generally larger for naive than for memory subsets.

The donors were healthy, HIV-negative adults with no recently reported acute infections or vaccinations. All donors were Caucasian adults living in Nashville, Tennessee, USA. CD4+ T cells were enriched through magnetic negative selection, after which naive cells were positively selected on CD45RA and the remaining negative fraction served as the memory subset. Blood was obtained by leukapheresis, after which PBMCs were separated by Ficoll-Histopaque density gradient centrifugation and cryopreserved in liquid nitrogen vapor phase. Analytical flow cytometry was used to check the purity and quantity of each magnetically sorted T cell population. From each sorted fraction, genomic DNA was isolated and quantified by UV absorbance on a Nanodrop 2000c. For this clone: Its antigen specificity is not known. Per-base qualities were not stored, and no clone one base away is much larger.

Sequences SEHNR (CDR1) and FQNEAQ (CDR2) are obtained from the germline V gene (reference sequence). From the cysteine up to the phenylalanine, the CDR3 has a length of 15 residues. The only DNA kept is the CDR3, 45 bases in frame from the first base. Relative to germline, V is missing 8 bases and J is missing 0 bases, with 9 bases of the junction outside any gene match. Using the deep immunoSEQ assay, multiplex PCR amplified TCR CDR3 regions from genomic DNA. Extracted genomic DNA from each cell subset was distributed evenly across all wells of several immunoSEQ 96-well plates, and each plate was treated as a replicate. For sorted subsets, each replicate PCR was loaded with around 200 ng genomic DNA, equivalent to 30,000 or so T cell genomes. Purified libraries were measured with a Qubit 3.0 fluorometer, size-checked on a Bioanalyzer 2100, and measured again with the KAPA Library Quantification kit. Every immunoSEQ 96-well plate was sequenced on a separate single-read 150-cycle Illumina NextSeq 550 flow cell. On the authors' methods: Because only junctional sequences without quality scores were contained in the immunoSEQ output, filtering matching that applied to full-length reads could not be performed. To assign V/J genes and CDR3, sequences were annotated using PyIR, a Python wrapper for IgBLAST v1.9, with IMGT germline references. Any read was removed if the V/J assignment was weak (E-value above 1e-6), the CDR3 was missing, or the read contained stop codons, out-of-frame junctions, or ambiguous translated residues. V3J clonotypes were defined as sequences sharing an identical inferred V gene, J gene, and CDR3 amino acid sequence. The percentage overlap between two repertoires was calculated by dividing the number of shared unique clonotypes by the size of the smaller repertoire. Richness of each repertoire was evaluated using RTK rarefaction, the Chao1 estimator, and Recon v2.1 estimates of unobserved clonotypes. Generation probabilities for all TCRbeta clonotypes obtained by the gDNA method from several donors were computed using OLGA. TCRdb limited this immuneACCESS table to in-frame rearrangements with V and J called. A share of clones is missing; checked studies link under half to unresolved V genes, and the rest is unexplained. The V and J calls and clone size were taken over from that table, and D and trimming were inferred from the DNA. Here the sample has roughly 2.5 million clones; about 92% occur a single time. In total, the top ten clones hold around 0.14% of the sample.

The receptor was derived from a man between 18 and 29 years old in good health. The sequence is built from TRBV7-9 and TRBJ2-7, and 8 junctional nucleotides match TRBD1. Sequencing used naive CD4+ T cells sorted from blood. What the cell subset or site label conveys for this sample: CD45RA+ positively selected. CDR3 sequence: CASHMDRVTSYEQYF. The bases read TGTGCCAGCCACATGGACAGGGTGACCTCCTACGAGCAGTACTTC.